This TCR beta chain was sequenced for a study of cytomegalovirus exposure and HLA in healthy donors. Study at large: The Caucasian-associated ancestry cluster contained about four fifths of the roughly 370 genotyped donors.

With 60 Vbeta and 13 Jbeta primers, the PCR was carried out. Assay used: immunoSEQ multiplex PCR; TCRdb lists only in-frame clones, some missing. The sample lists 95,000 to 150,000 clones, around 82% occurring once. Notes on this clone: Its target is unknown.

Study-wide points: Confirmation was obtained in vitro that three CMV-associated chains are specific for CMV antigens. The authors listed around 150 TCR beta chains as cytomegalovirus-associated. The Asian-associated ancestry cluster reportedly had fewer N-insertions than the roughly 670-donor mean in a later analysis.

The germline CDR1 and CDR2 sequences are SGHNT and YYREEE (reference sequence). The CDR3 is 18 residues long. V gave up 5 bases and J gave up 4 bases; unmatched junction bases: 12. Material: PBMCs. The V call is TRBV5-4, the J call TRBJ2-5; 15 positions agree with TRBD2. The clonotype comes from a female donor in good health and CMV-seronegative. The CDR3 region is CASRSGLAGGKLGETQYF. CDR3 nucleotide sequence: TGTGCCAGCAGGAGCGGACTAGCGGGGGGGAAGCTTGGAGAGACCCAGTACTTC.